The TCR beta chain under discussion was sequenced for a study of CD8 T cells in Susac syndrome. General study points: The study conceded that its TCR sequencing and HLA analysis involved relatively few individuals.

Points on this clonotype: Its antigen is not known.

About 0.5 to 1 ug RNA was reverse transcribed with random hexamers. Coverage of TCR beta CDR3 amplification by immunoSEQ multiplex PCR extended to 54 Vbeta and 13 Jbeta. Using its own MiXCR run on the immunoSEQ multiplex PCR reads, TCRdb lists one record per CDR3 protein. Of 150,000 to 200,000 distinct CDR3 sequences listed, around 93% were seen once; the top ten hold around 0.13%. Blood CD8+ and CD4+ T cells underwent high-throughput TCR beta sequencing. Controls were healthy donors (matched for age and sex). The receptor comes from a human donor in good health. Sequencing was done on a sample of CD4+ T cells from PBMCs.

The CDR3 nucleotides are TGTGCCAGCACCTCCAGGACCGATTACACAGATACGCAGTATTTT. Translated: CASTSRTDYTDTQYF. The chain employs TRBV7-2 and TRBJ2-3; no clear D. V was clipped by 7 bases and J by 2 bases, with 16 bases between them. This CDR3 region has 15 residues. CDR1 is SGHTA, CDR2 FQGNSA, per germline.